This record concerns one TCR beta chain sequence. Its matching antigen is unknown. The table came from immunoSEQ multiplex PCR; TCRdb's copy has only in-frame clones and leaves some out. The table includes about 1.1 million clones, roughly 74% detected once. This entry is derived from a study of shared clonotypes between healthy human individuals. Study-level results: Lower generation probabilities were found for non-shared clonotypes than for those shared by all four donors. In having few donors, the study represented limited genetic and exposure-history diversity. Among a few donors, 4.5% to 5.5% of naive CD4 clonotypes were found in common.

CDR1 and CDR2 (germline): MGHRA, YSYEKL. V shed 0 bases and J shed 8 bases, with 13 bases lying between them. The CDR3 is made up of 14 amino acids. The specimen sequenced was memory CD4+ T cells from PBMCs. Subset reported: CD45RA-negative fraction. This TCR derives from a man aged 18 to 29 in good health. Some clones in this sample may be carry-over from other donors' samples. The chain has TRBV4-1 and TRBJ1-2; D may be TRBD1 (6 bases). The DNA of the CDR3 is TGCGCCAGCAGCCAAGATCGGGGGGGCCGAGGCTACACCTTC. It translates to CASSQDRGGRGYTF.